This T cell receptor (beta chain) was observed in a study of T-cell reconstitution after alpha-beta-depleted transplantation in children. This clonotype was detected a few times. Researchers prepared the TCRbeta library using unique molecular identifiers, the study reports. TCRdb reprocessed the PCR reads with MiXCR, giving one entry per CDR3 protein. Here the sample spans over 550,000 distinct CDR3 sequences, approximately 10% being singletons. This receptor was identified in a human donor who donated a stem cell graft to a child with acute myeloid leukemia. Sample: PBMCs from the stem cell graft donor, taken from the stem cell graft.

Written as DNA, the CDR3 is TGTGCCAGCATGCTCGGACAGGGGGGGAAAGATACGCAGTATTTT. Amino acids: CASMLGQGGKDTQYF. The chain has TRBV28 and TRBJ2-3; 10 bases line up with TRBD1. Germline CDR1 and CDR2: MDHEN and SYDVKM. V shed 7 bases and J 5 bases; nucleotides not matched to a gene: 9. The CDR3 is 15 amino acids.